The clone carrying this TCR beta chain occurred once. This entry belongs to a study of technical replicates of blood from several donors. Generated by immunoSEQ multiplex PCR, the TCRdb table keeps only in-frame clones and is missing some. The sample lists about 93,000 clones; 95% were seen once. V lost 5 bases to trimming and J lost 4 bases, with 12 bases between them. Looked up from germline, CDR1 is SGHAT and CDR2 is FQNNGV. The CDR3 loop spans 14 amino acids. Source material: T cells isolated from PBMCs. This rearrangement joins TRBV11-2 to TRBJ1-3; D is unresolved. This receptor was taken from a human donor in good health. This chain's CDR3 is CASSPSGRGNTIYF. CDR3 bases: TGTGCCAGCAGCCCCTCCGGGAGGGGAAACACCATATATTTT. The variable domain in full, with the rest retrieved from reference TRBV11-2 and TRBJ1-3, is EAGVAQSPRYKIIEKRQSVAFWCNPISGHATLYWYQQILGQGPKLLIQFQNNGVVDDSQLPKDRFSAERLKGVDSTLKIQPAKLEDSAVYLCASSPSGRGNTIYFGEGSWLTVV.